Presented here are 26 T cell receptor beta chains from one specimen sequenced in a study of shared clonotypes between healthy human individuals (dated by TCRdb to 2018 to 2021). To prepare the library, the immunoSEQ multiplex PCR assay was applied. TCRdb carries this immuneACCESS record with in-frame sequences only. Its versions omit some clonotypes, under half of them owing to an unresolved V gene in the studies checked, with the rest unexplained. This sample has 2 million to 3 million clones in its table, and roughly nine tenths of those were observed once. The top ten clones comprise roughly 0.15% of the sample. The specimen sequenced was naive CD4+ T cells sorted from blood. The sample's cell subset or site label is to be understood as: CD45RA+ positively selected. The receptor source for this set is a man aged 18 to 35 in good health.

The CDR3 sequence is CASSWGTLTGKHYEQYF. In nucleotides, the CDR3 is TGTGCCAGCAGTTGGGGGACCCTGACAGGGAAGCACTACGAGCAGTACTTC. The chain uses TRBV11-2 and TRBJ2-7, with 7 bases matching TRBD1. Germline V CDR1 and CDR2: SGHAT, FQNNGV. V lost 6 bases to trimming and J lost 3 bases; unmatched junction nucleotides: 17. The CDR3 contains 17 residues.

This clone was picked up a small number of times. J is TRBJ2-3 and V is TRBV18; 7 bases fit TRBD1. V shed 0 bases, J shed 0 bases, and the junction held 3 bases outside the gene matches. Germline CDR1 is KGHSH and CDR2 is LQKENI. The CDR3 loop spans 16 amino acids. The CDR3 sequence is CASSPPGTESTDTQYF. DNA of the CDR3: TGTGCCAGCTCACCACCCGGGACAGAGAGCACAGATACGCAGTATTTT.

This chain uses TRBV19 with TRBJ1-5; D possibly corresponds to TRBD1 (6 bases). Looked up from germline, CDR1 is LNHDA and CDR2 is SQIVND (reference sequence). With 3 bases removed from V and 6 bases from J, the gap between germline ends came to 15 bases. The CDR3 length is 15 residues. CDR3 sequence reads: CASSIRGALFQPQHF. DNA of the CDR3: TGTGCCAGTAGTATTCGGGGGGCGCTTTTTCAGCCCCAGCATTTT. The full variable domain, in which reference TRBV19 and TRBJ1-5 provide the parts outside the CDR3, is DGGITQSPKYLFRKEGQNVTLSCEQNLNHDAMYWYRQDPGQGLRLIYYSQIVNDFQKGDIAEGYSVSREKKESFPLTVTSAQKNPTAFYLCASSIRGALFQPQHFGDGTRLSIL.

The chain carries TRBV5-1 and TRBJ2-7; 12 bases map to TRBD1. The CDR3 is 15 residues long. Germline trimming cut 0 bases from V and 5 bases from J; bases unmatched to any gene: 3. Germline V lookup: CDR1 SGHRS, CDR2 YFSETQ. The CDR3 here is CASSLGGQGAHEQYF. Written as DNA, the CDR3 is TGCGCCAGCAGCTTGGGGGGACAGGGGGCCCACGAGCAGTACTTC. Together with reference TRBV5-1 and TRBJ2-7, the CDR3 gives the full variable domain: KAGVTQTPRYLIKTRGQQVTLSCSPISGHRSVSWYQQTPGQGLQFLFEYFSETQRNKGNFPGRFSGRQFSNSRSEMNVSTLELGDSALYLCASSLGGQGAHEQYFGPGTRLTVT.

This clone was counted once. The chain links TRBV5-1 to TRBJ2-5; 10 bases match TRBD2. The CDR3 runs to 15 residues. J lost 5 bases, V lost 3 bases, and 7 bases had no gene match. Germline V gene data show CDR1 as SGHRS and CDR2 as YFSETQ. This CDR3 reads CASSSSGSGGETQYF. In nucleotides, the CDR3 is TGCGCCAGCAGCTCTAGCGGGAGTGGGGGGGAGACCCAGTACTTC.

The chain carries TRBV28 and TRBJ2-2; 8 bases match TRBD2. The CDR3 runs 15 residues. V shed 6 bases and J 6 bases; nucleotides not matched to a gene: 9. The germline V gene encodes CDR1 MDHEN and CDR2 SYDVKM. CDR3 in amino acids: CASSDGTRSSGELFF. CDR3 DNA: TGTGCCAGCAGCGACGGGACTAGATCTTCCGGGGAGCTGTTTTTT.

Only a few counts were recorded for this clone. The V call is TRBV5-1, the J call TRBJ2-7, with 7 positions matching TRBD1. Trimming cost V 5 bases and J 3 bases; bases outside gene matches: 8. Germline CDR1 and CDR2: SGHRS and YFSETQ. The CDR3 extends over 14 amino acids. The CDR3 nucleotides are TGCGCCAGCAGTCAATCGACAGGGATCTACGAGCAGTACTTC. Protein: CASSQSTGIYEQYF.

This chain joins TRBV4-1 and TRBJ2-1; possibly TRBD1 or TRBD2 for D (6 bases each). The CDR3 runs to 17 residues. V gave up 3 bases and J gave up 7 bases, with 22 bases separating them. Germline values: CDR1 MGHRA, CDR2 YSYEKL. CDR3 sequence (DNA): TGCGCCAGCAGCCACCCGAGGGGGGAACTTAAGGGGAATGAGCAGTTCTTC. Its protein is CASSHPRGELKGNEQFF.

The chain employs TRBV7-3 and TRBJ2-1; 12 nucleotides agree with TRBD2. This CDR3 region has 19 residues. V lost 5 bases, J lost 0 bases, and 11 bases stayed unmatched. CDR1 and CDR2 (germline): SGHTA, FQGTGA. The CDR3 DNA is TGTGCCAGCAGCATCTCCGGGACTAGCGGGCTCCGCTCCTACAATGAGCAGTTCTTC. Translated, it gives CASSISGTSGLRSYNEQFF.

V is TRBV9 and J is TRBJ2-5; 9 bases are shared with TRBD1. The ends lost 3 bases at V and 4 bases at J; junction bases unmatched: 4. The CDR3 extends over 14 amino acids. The germline V gene has CDR1 SGDLS and CDR2 YYNGEE. The CDR3 region has the DNA TGTGCCAGCAGCGGGACAGGGGCGGGAGAGACCCAGTACTTC. Translation: CASSGTGAGETQYF.

This rearrangement joins TRBV5-4 to TRBJ2-6, with 8 bases matching TRBD1. Unmatched junction bases numbered 12, after V lost 4 bases and J lost 0 bases. The V gene's germline CDR1 is SGHNT and CDR2 YYREEE (reference sequence). The CDR3 covers 19 residues. The CDR3 spells CASSPEGQVISSGANVLTF. CDR3 DNA sequence: TGTGCCAGCAGCCCTGAGGGACAGGTTATTAGCTCTGGGGCCAACGTCCTGACTTTC.

The V and J genes are TRBV19 and TRBJ1-5; D uncertain. V lost 4 bases and J lost 7, with 11 bases in between. Germline CDR1 is LNHDA and CDR2 is SQIVND (reference sequence). The CDR3 contains 13 residues. The CDR3 DNA reads TGTGCCAGTAGTAAGAGCTCGGGGCAGCCCCAGCATTTT. Translation gives CASSKSSGQPQHF.

CDR3 nucleotide sequence: TGTGCCAGCACATCCTCCCCACCCCTCCACTTT. Translated, it gives CASTSSPPLHF. V gene TRBV28 combines with J gene TRBJ1-6; no clear D gene. The CDR3 sequence is 11 residues long. Germline V gives CDR1 MDHEN, CDR2 SYDVKM. Trimming took 7 bases from V and 11 from J, leaving 9 bases between them.

In its sample, this clone was seen once. V usage is TRBV5-6 and J usage is TRBJ2-5, with D perhaps assigned TRBD1 or TRBD2 (5 bases each). The germline gives CDR1 SGHDT, CDR2 YYEEEE. This CDR3 comprises 14 residues. Trimming pared 0 bases from V and 3 bases from J, leaving 9 bases between. CDR3 sequence: CASSLGDVEETQYF. CDR3 DNA: TGTGCCAGCAGCTTGGGGGACGTAGAAGAGACCCAGTACTTC.

On this clone: Other DNA sequences within the sample encode an identical CDR3. The chain has TRBV28 and TRBJ2-7, with TRBD2 matching 8 bases. The trim removed 5 bases at V and 2 bases at J, leaving 2 bases unmatched. CDR3 length: 13 residues. The V gene's germline CDR1 is MDHEN and CDR2 SYDVKM. CDR3 in DNA: TGTGCCAGCAGTCTAGCGGGTACCTACGAGCAGTACTTC. Translated, it gives CASSLAGTYEQYF.

Note on this clone: The sample contains more than one DNA sequence encoding this CDR3. This chain joins TRBV6-1 and TRBJ1-5, with D uncertain. Trimming pared 3 bases from V and 0 bases from J, leaving 6 bases between. The CDR3 covers 14 residues. Germline V gene sequence: CDR1 MNHNS, CDR2 SASEGT. In DNA form, the CDR3 reads TGTGCCAGCAGTGAGAGCCATAGCAATCAGCCCCAGCATTTT. Its translation is CASSESHSNQPQHF.

The DNA for the CDR3 is TGTGCCAGCAGCCAAGATCAACAGCGGGGGGCGAACACCGGGGAGCTGTTTTTT. Translating gives CASSQDQQRGANTGELFF. The J gene is TRBJ2-2, the V gene TRBV4-2; 9 nucleotides align to TRBD2. V gave up 0 bases and J gave up 0 bases; unmatched junction bases: 5. The length of the CDR3 is 18 residues. CDR1 LGHNA and CDR2 YNFKEQ come from the germline V gene.

The chain joins TRBV6-6 to TRBJ2-1; 10 positions match TRBD2. V shed 5 bases and J 6 bases; nucleotides not matched to a gene: 10. The germline CDR1 and CDR2 sequences are MNHNY and SVGAGI (reference sequence). The CDR3 has 16 amino acids. CDR3 residues: CASSRTSGLGLNEQFF. The CDR3 region has the DNA TGTGCCAGCAGTCGGACTAGCGGCCTAGGTCTCAATGAGCAGTTCTTC.

J is TRBJ2-5 and V is TRBV29-1, with TRBD1 matching over 8 bases. The DNA end favors TRBJ2-7, so the J call may be wrong. CDR1 is SQVTM and CDR2 is ANQGSEA in the germline V gene. The CDR3 has 14 amino acids. CDR3 coding DNA: TGCAGCGTTGACCTAGGACAGGGCGCCGACGAGCAGTACTTC. Encoded protein: CSVDLGQGADEQYF.

The CDR3 sequence: CASSAGFQETQYF. The CDR3 DNA follows: TGTGCCAGCAGCGCCGGGTTTCAAGAGACCCAGTACTTC. The rearrangement links TRBV7-9 to TRBJ2-5; the D is unclear. The CDR3 covers 13 residues. Per the germline V gene, CDR1 is SEHNR and CDR2 is FQNEAQ (reference sequence). The V end was cut by 5 bases, the J end by 2 bases, with 9 bases between.

The V gene is TRBV14, the J gene TRBJ1-2; TRBD1 matches 9 bases. With V trimmed by 2 bases and J by 5 bases, 3 bases remained unmatched. The CDR3 loop spans 14 amino acids. Germline V gene lookup returns CDR1 SGHDN and CDR2 FVKESK. The CDR3, as DNA: TGTGCCAGCAGCCAATCCGGGACAGGGTATGGCTACACCTTC. It codes for CASSQSGTGYGYTF. The whole variable domain, filled in from reference TRBV14 and TRBJ1-2, reads EAGVTQFPSHSVIEKGQTVTLRCDPISGHDNLYWYRRVMGKEIKFLLHFVKESKQDESGMPNNRFLAERTGGTYSTLKVQPAELEDSGVYFCASSQSGTGYGYTFGSGTRLTVV.

The gene calls are TRBV6-1 and TRBJ2-7; TRBD1 is a possible D gene (6 bases). CDR1 is MNHNS and CDR2 is SASEGT in the germline V gene. V lost 6 bases and J 0 bases, leaving 9 bases between the germline ends. The CDR3 loop spans 13 amino acids. The CDR3: CASRRTASYEQYF. The DNA for the CDR3 is TGTGCCAGCAGGAGGACAGCCTCCTACGAGCAGTACTTC.

The genes are TRBV6-5 and TRBJ2-5; D gene uncertain. Germline CDR1 reads MNHEY; CDR2 reads SVGAGI. With 2 bases removed from V and 0 bases from J, the gap between germline ends came to 7 bases. The CDR3 runs 14 residues. The CDR3 reads CASSYNQYQETQYF. CDR3 bases: TGTGCCAGCAGTTACAACCAGTACCAAGAGACCCAGTACTTC.

V is TRBV5-4 and J is TRBJ1-2; D gene uncertain. The CDR3 consists of 11 residues. Germline V gene data show CDR1 as SGHNT and CDR2 as YYREEE (reference sequence). V was shortened by 4 bases and J by 3 bases, with 4 bases between the two germline ends. The DNA for the CDR3 is TGTGCCAGCAGCAGGGACTATGGCTACACCTTC. It encodes CASSRDYGYTF.

V gene TRBV10-3 combines with J gene TRBJ2-1; 8 bases are a match to TRBD1. The germline V gene encodes CDR1 ENHRY and CDR2 SYGVKD. The CDR3 loop spans 13 amino acids. After removal of 10 bases from V and 9 bases from J, the junction contained 11 bases not matched to a gene. CDR3 loop: CATVDRAGVEQFF. The DNA of the CDR3 is TGTGCCACCGTGGACAGGGCTGGCGTTGAGCAGTTCTTC.

Concerning this clone itself: Distinct nucleotide sequences in the sample also encode this CDR3. The chain combines TRBV6-5 with TRBJ1-5; D is possibly TRBD1 (5 bases). The V gene's germline CDR1 is MNHEY and CDR2 SVGAGI. The V and J ends lost 7 bases and 7 bases respectively, with 14 bases between them. This CDR3 region has 13 residues. The CDR3: CASTRGLGQPQHF. The CDR3 bases are TGTGCCAGCACCCGGGGCCTTGGACAGCCCCAGCATTTT.